These T cell receptor beta chains were read from a single sample in a study of OX40 agonist ivuxolimab in advanced cancers. Repertoires were generated with immunoSEQ multiplex PCR, while TCRdb's copy carries only in-frame clones and drops some. The table shows approximately 66,000 clones, with approximately 81% occurring only once. The sequencing used CD4+ or CD8+ T cells sorted from blood, collected in a trial of the OX40 agonist ivuxolimab. The receptor source for this set is an adult with an advanced solid tumor such as melanoma, head and neck, liver or kidney cancer. Each CDR3 is given with its conserved first and last residue. Each record gives: D gene, V gene, clone size, J gene, CDR3 DNA, CDR3 protein. D genes are given only for firm matches. Clone size is shown for a subset of rows, as once, few, many or a class of expanded clone.

>-|TRBV5-1|-|TRBJ2-3
TGCGCCAGAGAGAACCTATTGGAAAACACAGATACGCAGTATTTT
CARENLLENTDTQYF
>-|TRBV27|-|TRBJ1-3
TGTGCCAGCAGTACCTCGGGGACTGGAAACACCATATATTTT
CASSTSGTGNTIYF
>-|TRBV10-3|once|TRBJ2-5
TGTGCCATCAGTGAGTCGATGGGGTTTCGAGGGGAGACCCAGTACTTC
CAISESMGFRGETQYF
>-|TRBV2|few|TRBJ2-7
TGTGCCAGCACGGCGGGGCCCCTACTATTCTACGAGCAGTACTTC
CASTAGPLLFYEQYF
>-|TRBV30|-|TRBJ2-7
TGTGCCTGTAACAGGGGGGGAACCTACGAGCAGTACTTC
CACNRGGTYEQYF
>-|TRBV6-6|-|TRBJ1-1
TGTGCCAGCAGTTACGGGGCTCTGAACACTGAAGCTTTCTTT
CASSYGALNTEAFF
>TRBD1|TRBV7-2|-|TRBJ2-5
TGTGCCAGCAGCCGGGACAGACAAGAGACCCAGTACTTC
CASSRDRQETQYF
>TRBD1|TRBV5-1|-|TRBJ2-7
TGCGCCAGCAGCGACGGACAGGGGGCATCGGGCGAGCAGTACTTC
CASSDGQGASGEQYF
>-|TRBV27|-|TRBJ1-5
TGTGCCAGCAGACAACAGACAGGAACCTCAGGGAGCAATCAGCCCCAGCATTTT
CASRQQTGTSGSNQPQHF
>-|TRBV4-3|-|TRBJ2-7
TGCGCCAGCAGCCAAGATACGGCGAGAACCTACGAGCAGTACTTC
CASSQDTARTYEQYF
>-|TRBV6-6|-|TRBJ2-7
TGTGCCAGCAGTATCCCCGCATATAATTCAGGGCAGTACTTC
CASSIPAYNSGQYF
>TRBD1|TRBV28|-|TRBJ1-6
TGTGCCAGCACTCTCGGGACAGGGCATTCACCCCTCCACTTT
CASTLGTGHSPLHF
>-|TRBV19|few|TRBJ1-2
TGTGCCAGTAGTCGTCAAGGGTGGAGCACCTTC
CASSRQGWSTF
>-|TRBV20-1|-|TRBJ2-7
TGCAGTGCTCCCAACCCCTACGAGCAGTACTTC
CSAPNPYEQYF
>-|TRBV4-3|-|TRBJ1-6
TGCGCCAGCAGCCAAGGAGGGATGTCCTATAATTCACCCCTCCACTTT
CASSQGGMSYNSPLHF
>TRBD1|TRBV10-3|-|TRBJ2-3
TGTGCCATCACCAGGACAGGGCCTGAGGATACGCAGTATTTT
CAITRTGPEDTQYF
>-|TRBV18|-|TRBJ2-1
TGTGCCAGCTCACTTGACGCTTCCTACAATGAGCAGTTCTTC
CASSLDASYNEQFF
>TRBD1|TRBV18|once|TRBJ1-5
TGTGCCAGCTCACTATACCGGGACAGGGACGGCAATCAGCCCCAGCATTTT
CASSLYRDRDGNQPQHF
>TRBD1|TRBV10-3|few|TRBJ2-7
TGTGCCATCAGTGAGTCTATAGCAGGGGGTGACGAGCAGTACTTC
CAISESIAGGDEQYF
>TRBD1|TRBV10-3|-|TRBJ1-5
TGTGCCATCAGCGGGACACAGGGGGATCGGCAGCCCCAGCATTTT
CAISGTQGDRQPQHF
>TRBD1|TRBV30|-|TRBJ2-7
TGTGCCTGGACTAGACAGGGCTACGAGCAGTACTTC
CAWTRQGYEQYF
>TRBD2|TRBV19|-|TRBJ2-7
TGTGCCAGTAGTATCTCTAGCGGGAGCAACTACGAGCAGTACTTC
CASSISSGSNYEQYF
>-|TRBV27|once|TRBJ1-5
TGTGCCAGCAGAATACAGGGCCAGCCCCAGCATTTT
CASRIQGQPQHF
>-|TRBV10-2|-|TRBJ2-2
TGCGCCAGCAGTCGACGGGACCCTGGCACGTCCGGGGAGCTGTTTTTT
CASSRRDPGTSGELFF
>-|TRBV5-1|once|TRBJ2-5
TGCGCCAGCAGACCGGACAGAGAGACCCAGTACTTC
CASRPDRETQYF
>-|TRBV19|once|TRBJ2-1
TGTGCCAGTACTAGCGCGAGCTTCTACAATGAGCAGTTCTTC
CASTSASFYNEQFF